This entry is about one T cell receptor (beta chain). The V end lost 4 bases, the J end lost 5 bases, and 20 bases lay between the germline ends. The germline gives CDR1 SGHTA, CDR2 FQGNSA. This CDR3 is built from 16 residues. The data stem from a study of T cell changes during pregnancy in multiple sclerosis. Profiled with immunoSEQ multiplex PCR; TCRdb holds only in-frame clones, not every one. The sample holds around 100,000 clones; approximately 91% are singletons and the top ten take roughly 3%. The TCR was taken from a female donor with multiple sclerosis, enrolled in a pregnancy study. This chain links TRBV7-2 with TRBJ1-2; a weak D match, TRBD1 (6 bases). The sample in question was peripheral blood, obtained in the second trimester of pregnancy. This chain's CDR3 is CASSSQGGRDSYGYTF. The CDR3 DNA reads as TGTGCCAGCAGCTCACAGGGCGGCAGGGATTCATATGGCTACACCTTC.